The rows below give T cell receptor beta chains drawn from one sample of a study of T-cell reconstitution after alpha-beta-depleted transplantation in children. TCRdb used MiXCR to reprocess the PCR reads, holding one entry per CDR3 protein. This sample has about a million distinct CDR3 sequences; about 30% occur once, and the top ten carry roughly 30%. The sample here was PBMCs, mostly from graft donor cells, taken 360 days after TCRalphabeta/CD19-depleted stem cell transplant. All receptors derive from a boy younger than two who had a stem cell transplant for SCID, so the T cells may come from the graft donor. The CDR3 runs from the conserved cysteine through the conserved F or W. Each record gives: D gene, clone size, V gene, CDR3 length, J gene, CDR3 DNA, CDR3 protein. D genes are given only for firm matches. For some rows the clone size is stated as once, few or many, or as a class when expanded; others skip it.

>.|.|TRBV2|19|TRBJ1-6
TGTGCCAGCAGGTCGACAGCCGGGGCACTAAAGTGGGATAATTCACCCCTCCACTTT
CASRSTAGALKWDNSPLHF
>.|.|TRBV5-1|14|TRBJ2-1
TGCGCCAGCAGACAACAGAGCGCCTACAATGAGCAGTTCTTC
CASRQQSAYNEQFF
>.|.|TRBV10-3|16|TRBJ2-1
TGTGCCATCAGTGAGTCAAGGACAGTCGGCTTCAATGAGCAGTTCTTC
CAISESRTVGFNEQFF
>TRBD2|.|TRBV30|13|TRBJ2-7
TGTGCCTGGAAGGTAGCGGGGCTATACGAGCAGTACTTC
CAWKVAGLYEQYF
>.|.|TRBV20-1|12|TRBJ2-3
TGCAGTGCTGGACCCCTCACAGATACGCAGTATTTT
CSAGPLTDTQYF
>.|few|TRBV7-3|17|TRBJ2-2
TGTGCCAGCAGTTCCCCACTGGGGGGGCCGAACACCGGGGAGCTGTTTTTT
CASSSPLGGPNTGELFF
>TRBD1|few|TRBV14|15|TRBJ2-7
TGTGCCAGCAGCCAAGGGGTACAGGGGGGCTACGAGCAGTACTTC
CASSQGVQGGYEQYF
>TRBD1|few|TRBV27|15|TRBJ2-7
TGTGCCAGCAGTCCCTGGACAGGGGGCAGGTACGAGCAGTACTTC
CASSPWTGGRYEQYF
>.|.|TRBV19|13|TRBJ2-5
TGTGCCAGTAGGGACAGTGTTCAAGAGACCCAGTACTTC
CASRDSVQETQYF
>TRBD1|.|TRBV3-1|17|TRBJ1-2
TGTGCCAGCAGCCAAGAGAGGGACAGGGAGGGGCTCTATGGCTACACCTTC
CASSQERDREGLYGYTF
>.|few|TRBV4-2|13|TRBJ1-2
TGTGCCAGCGGGAGTACCGGACTGGATGGCTACACCTTC
CASGSTGLDGYTF
>.|many|TRBV20-1|12|TRBJ1-1
TGCAGTGCTAGAGTTGGGAACACTGAAGCTTTCTTT
CSARVGNTEAFF
>.|.|TRBV6-5|15|TRBJ2-1
TGTGCCAGCACCGACCTAGCGAGTGTGAGGAATGAGCAGTTCTTC
CASTDLASVRNEQFF
>.|few|TRBV5-5|14|TRBJ1-5
TGTGCCAGCAGCACCCTTGGGGACAATCAGCCCCAGCATTTT
CASSTLGDNQPQHF
>TRBD2|.|TRBV11-1|18|TRBJ2-3
TGTGCCAGCAGCTTAGCCCCCAAGACTAGCGGAAGCACAGATACGCAGTATTTT
CASSLAPKTSGSTDTQYF
>TRBD1|few|TRBV28|12|TRBJ2-7
TGTGCCAGCAGTCAAGACAGGGCCGAGCAGTACTTC
CASSQDRAEQYF
>.|.|TRBV4-2|11|TRBJ2-1
TGTGCCAGCAGCAACCATCTGTGGCAGTTCTTC
CASSNHLWQFF
>.|few|TRBV20-1|15|TRBJ2-3
TGCAGTGCAAACCCCGGGGGGCTCAGCACAGATACGCAGTATTTT
CSANPGGLSTDTQYF
>.|few|TRBV12-3/TRBV12-4|13|TRBJ2-1
TGTGCCAGCAGCCAAGTCTCAGCGGCGGAGCAGTTCTTC
CASSQVSAAEQFF
>TRBD1|few|TRBV9|16|TRBJ2-7
TGTGCCAGCAGCACATTAACAGGGGGAATAAGGTGGGAGCAGTACTTC
CASSTLTGGIRWEQYF
>.|.|TRBV25-1|16|TRBJ2-7
TGTGCCAGCAGTGAATTAACTGGGGTCTTATCCTACGAGCAGTACTTC
CASSELTGVLSYEQYF
>TRBD2|few|TRBV6-1|15|TRBJ2-7
TGTGCCAGCAGTACGACTAGCGGGGGTCCCTACGAGCAGTACTTC
CASSTTSGGPYEQYF
>.|many|TRBV4-1|13|TRBJ2-7
TGCGCCAGCAGCCAAGACAGGTCCTACGAGCAGTACTTC
CASSQDRSYEQYF
>.|.|TRBV6-2/TRBV6-3|13|TRBJ1-1
TGTGCCAGCAGTCCGAACAGGATCGCTGAAGCTTTCTTT
CASSPNRIAEAFF
>.|.|TRBV25-1|15|TRBJ1-5
TGTGCCAGCAGTGATTCCCCCTGGGGGAATCAGCCCCAGCATTTT
CASSDSPWGNQPQHF
>TRBD1|many|TRBV7-9|15|TRBJ2-5
TGTGCCAGCAGCCCGAGACAGGGGGCGAGGGAGACCCAGTACTTC
CASSPRQGARETQYF
>TRBD1|.|TRBV11-3|15|TRBJ2-7
TGTGCCAGCAGCCCGGGACAGGGGAGGGACTACGAGCAGTACTTC
CASSPGQGRDYEQYF
>.|many|TRBV2|10|TRBJ2-4
TGTGCCAGCAGTGACAACATTCAGTACTTC
CASSDNIQYF
>.|.|TRBV2|13|TRBJ2-3
TGTGCCAGCAGTGGGTACCCCACAGATACGCAGTATTTT
CASSGYPTDTQYF
>.|.|TRBV11-1|14|TRBJ2-1
TGTGCCAGCAGCGGGGAGAGGGAGGTCAATGAGCAGTTCTTC
CASSGEREVNEQFF
>TRBD2|.|TRBV10-2|15|TRBJ2-1
TGCGCCAGCTCCCCTCGGGGGGTCACCTACAATGAGCAGTTCTTC
CASSPRGVTYNEQFF
>TRBD1|.|TRBV3-1|17|TRBJ2-2
TGTGCCAGCAGCCAAGTTCGGGACAGGTTGAACACCGGGGAGCTGTTTTTT
CASSQVRDRLNTGELFF